These T cell receptor beta chains were read from a single sample in a study of cytotoxic CD8 clonotypes in ibrutinib-treated CLL. TCRdb's table, derived via immunoSEQ multiplex PCR, lists solely in-frame clones and lacks some. The data show some 200,000 clones, around 70% seen once. The starting material was PBMCs, obtained after 12 months of ibrutinib treatment. The receptor set was obtained from a human donor with chronic lymphocytic leukemia. Both conserved end residues are trimmed from each CDR3. Where a row states a size, it is once, few, many or the class of an expanded clone; other rows omit it.

clone_size	j_call	v_call	cdr3_aa
-	TRBJ1-1	TRBV7-9	ASSSTVGEETEAF
-	TRBJ2-5	TRBV18	ASRPPGGRYQETQY
-	TRBJ2-7	TRBV5-1	ASSLRVGSSYEQY
-	TRBJ1-4	TRBV6-5	ASSELGEKLF
-	TRBJ1-2	TRBV4-1	ASSEATTGTGRAFYGYT
-	TRBJ2-7	TRBV7-2	ASSPDRGSYEQY
-	TRBJ2-7	TRBV12-5	ATAALGDEQY
few	TRBJ1-5	TRBV6-1	ASRSRGRNQPQH
-	TRBJ1-1	TRBV30	AWSDGFEAF
-	TRBJ2-7	TRBV5-1	ASTDTGQQY
-	TRBJ1-2	TRBV5-4	ASSSAGGYT
-	TRBJ1-1	TRBV30	AWGRDRLNLMNTEAF
-	TRBJ1-1	TRBV30	AWSVGTGSWTEAF
few	TRBJ1-4	TRBV6-5	ASSYSSRPGEKLF
-	TRBJ1-2	TRBV5-1	ASSFGDRDYGYT
-	TRBJ1-1	TRBV21-1	ASSKVDRGVGTVSEAF
few	TRBJ2-7	TRBV7-9	ASSPPGGRYEQY
-	TRBJ2-5	TRBV7-2	ASSRDNGETQY
-	TRBJ1-4	TRBV5-1	ASSLTGFNEKLF
-	TRBJ1-2	TRBV30	AQGQGNYGYT
-	TRBJ1-2	TRBV19	ASSIFTAYGYT
-	TRBJ2-1	TRBV29-1	SVRTGHNEQF
-	TRBJ1-6	TRBV9	ASSGGTELNSPLH
once	TRBJ1-1	TRBV6-5	ASSSDGGIDTEAF
-	TRBJ2-2	TRBV29-1	SAEDRGRDGELF
-	TRBJ2-5	TRBV30	AWSRGGGAGETQY
-	TRBJ2-3	TRBV9	ASSGASGGGRGDTQY